This TCR beta chain was identified during a study of cytomegalovirus exposure and HLA in healthy donors. Study at large: Earlier findings included more than 95 million unique TCR beta sequences obtained from approximately 170 million T cells. Study-wide results and caveats: Presence/absence analyses assumed roughly uniform sequencing depth across donors, which may not hold.

This clone appeared once. No antigen is known for it. The study sampled nominally healthy donors, though unrecorded immune exposures were likely. The CDR3 contains 15 residues. Germline V CDR1 and CDR2: SNHLY, FYNNEI. Trimming took 5 bases from V and 2 from J; bases not matched to a gene: 7. The PCR made use of 60 Vbeta and 13 Jbeta primers. Sequenced by immunoSEQ multiplex PCR; TCRdb stores in-frame clones only, minus some. In the table there are roughly 170,000 clones, approximately 82% of which are singletons. This clonotype originated in a girl aged 2 to 10 in good health and CMV-seropositive. Material for sequencing was PBMCs. The chain couples TRBV2 to TRBJ2-3; TRBD1 matches at 7 bases. CDR3 region: CASSRGTDLTDTQYF. CDR3 nucleotide sequence: TGTGCCAGCAGTCGTGGGACAGACCTCACAGATACGCAGTATTTT.